The sequence of this T cell receptor beta chain was determined in a study of T cell responses to AZD1222 COVID-19 vaccine. Study-wide findings and caveats: Clonal diversity may have been underestimated, and the donors were mostly white British, with more females than males. The study found vaccine-associated CD4 TCRs spanning spike, dominant at 160-218 and 743-854.

Data came from immunoSEQ multiplex PCR; TCRdb stores just in-frame clones and leaves some out. The profile shows around 150,000 clones, about 94% of them singletons. About this clone: Its matching antigen is unknown.

Germline loops: CDR1 SGHTA, CDR2 FQGNSA. Trimming took 2 bases from V and 6 from J, leaving 8 bases between them. The CDR3 is 13 amino acids. The sequence derives from an adult who received the AZD1222 COVID-19 vaccine. The V call is TRBV7-2, the J call TRBJ1-5; D ambiguous. The sample consisted of peripheral blood, taken 28 days after the second AZD1222 dose. In DNA, the CDR3 is TGTGCCAGCAGCTTACAGGTGCTTCAGCCCCAGCATTTT. It is translated as CASSLQVLQPQHF.